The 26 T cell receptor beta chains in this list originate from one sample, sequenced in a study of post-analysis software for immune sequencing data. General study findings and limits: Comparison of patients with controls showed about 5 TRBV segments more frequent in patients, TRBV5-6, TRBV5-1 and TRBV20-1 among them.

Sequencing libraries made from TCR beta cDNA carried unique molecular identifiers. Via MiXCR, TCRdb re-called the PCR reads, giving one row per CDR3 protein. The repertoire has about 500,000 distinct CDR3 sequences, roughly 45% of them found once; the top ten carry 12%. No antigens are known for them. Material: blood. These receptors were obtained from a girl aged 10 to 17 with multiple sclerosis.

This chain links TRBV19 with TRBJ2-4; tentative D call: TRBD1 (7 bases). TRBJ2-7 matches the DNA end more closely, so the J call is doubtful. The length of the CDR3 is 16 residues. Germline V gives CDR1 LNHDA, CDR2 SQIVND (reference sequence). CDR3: CASSKNQGEVSYEQYF. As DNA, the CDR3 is TGTGCCAGTAGTAAAAACCAGGGGGAGGTGTCCTACGAGCAGTACTTC.

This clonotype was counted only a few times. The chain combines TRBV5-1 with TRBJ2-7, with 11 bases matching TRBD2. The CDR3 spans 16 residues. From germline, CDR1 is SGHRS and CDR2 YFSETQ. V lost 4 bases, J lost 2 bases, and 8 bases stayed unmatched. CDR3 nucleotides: TGCGCCAGCAGCACTAGCGGGAGTTTGGCAACCTACGAGCAGTACTTC. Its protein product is CASSTSGSLATYEQYF.

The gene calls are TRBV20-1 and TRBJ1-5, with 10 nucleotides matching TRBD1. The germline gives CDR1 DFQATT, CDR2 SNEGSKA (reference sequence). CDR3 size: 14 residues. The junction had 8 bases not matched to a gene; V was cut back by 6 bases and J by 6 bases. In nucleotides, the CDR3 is TGCAGTGCCGCGGGGGACAGGGGCGGTCAGCCCCAGCATTTT. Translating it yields CSAAGDRGGQPQHF.

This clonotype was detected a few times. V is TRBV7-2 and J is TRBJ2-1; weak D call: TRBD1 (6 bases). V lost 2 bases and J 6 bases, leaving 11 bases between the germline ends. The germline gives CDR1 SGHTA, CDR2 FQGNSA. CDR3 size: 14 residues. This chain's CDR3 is CASSLREGGNEQFF. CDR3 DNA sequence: TGTGCCAGCAGCTTACGGGAAGGGGGCAATGAGCAGTTCTTC.

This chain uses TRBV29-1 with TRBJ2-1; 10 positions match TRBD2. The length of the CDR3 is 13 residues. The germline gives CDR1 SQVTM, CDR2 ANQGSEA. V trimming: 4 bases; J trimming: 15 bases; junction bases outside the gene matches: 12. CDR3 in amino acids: CSVGSSSGGDPFF. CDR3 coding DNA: TGCAGCGTTGGGTCGTCCAGCGGGGGGGACCCGTTCTTC.

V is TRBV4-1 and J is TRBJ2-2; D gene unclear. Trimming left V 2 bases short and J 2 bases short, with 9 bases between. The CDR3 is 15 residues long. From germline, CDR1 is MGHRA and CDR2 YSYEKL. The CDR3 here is CASSQRLANTGELFF. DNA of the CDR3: TGCGCCAGCAGCCAACGTCTGGCTAACACCGGGGAGCTGTTTTTT.

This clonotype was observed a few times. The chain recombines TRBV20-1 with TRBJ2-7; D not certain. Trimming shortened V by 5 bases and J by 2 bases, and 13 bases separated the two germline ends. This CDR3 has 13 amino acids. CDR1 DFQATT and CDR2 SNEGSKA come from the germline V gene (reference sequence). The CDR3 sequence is CSAWLSRAYEQYF. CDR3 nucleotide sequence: TGCAGTGCTTGGCTCAGCCGGGCCTACGAGCAGTACTTC.

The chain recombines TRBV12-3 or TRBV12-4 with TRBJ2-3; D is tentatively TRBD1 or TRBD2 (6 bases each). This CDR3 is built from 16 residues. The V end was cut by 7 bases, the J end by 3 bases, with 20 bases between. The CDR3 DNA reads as TGTGCCAGCACCAAAAGGGGGGAGGCGGTGACAGATACGCAGTATTTT. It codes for CASTKRGEAVTDTQYF.

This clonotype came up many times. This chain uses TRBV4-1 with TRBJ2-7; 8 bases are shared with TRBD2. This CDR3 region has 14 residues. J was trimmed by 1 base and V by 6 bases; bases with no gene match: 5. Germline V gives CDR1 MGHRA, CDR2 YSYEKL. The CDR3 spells CASSPGLGSYEQYF. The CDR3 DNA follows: TGCGCCAGCAGTCCGGGACTAGGTTCCTACGAGCAGTACTTC.

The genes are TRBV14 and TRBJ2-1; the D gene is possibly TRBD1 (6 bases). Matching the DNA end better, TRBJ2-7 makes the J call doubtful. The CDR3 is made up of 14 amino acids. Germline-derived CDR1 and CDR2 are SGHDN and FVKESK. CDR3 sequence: CASSRVEDSYEQYF. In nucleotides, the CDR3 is TGTGCCAGCAGCCGCGTAGAGGACAGCTATGAGCAGTACTTC.

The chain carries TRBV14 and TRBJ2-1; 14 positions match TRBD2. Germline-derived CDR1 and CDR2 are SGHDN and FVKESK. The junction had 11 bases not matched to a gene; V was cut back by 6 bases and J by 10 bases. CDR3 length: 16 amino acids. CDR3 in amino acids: CASSSLTSGRDSEQFF. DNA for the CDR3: TGTGCCAGCAGTTCCCTGACTAGCGGGAGGGATTCCGAGCAGTTCTTC.

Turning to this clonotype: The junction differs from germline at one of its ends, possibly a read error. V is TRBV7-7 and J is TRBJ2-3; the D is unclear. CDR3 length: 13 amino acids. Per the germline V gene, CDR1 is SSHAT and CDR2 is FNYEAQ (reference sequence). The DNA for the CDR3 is TGTGCTAGCAGCAAAGGGCCTACGAATACGCAGTATTTT. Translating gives CASSKGPTNTQYF. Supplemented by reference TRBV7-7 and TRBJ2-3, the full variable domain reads GAGVSQSPRYKVTKRGQDVTLRCDPISSHATLYWYQQALGQGPEFLTYFNYEAQPDKSGLPSDRFSAERPEGSISTLTIQRTEQRDSAMYRCASSKGPTNTQYFGPGTRLTVL.

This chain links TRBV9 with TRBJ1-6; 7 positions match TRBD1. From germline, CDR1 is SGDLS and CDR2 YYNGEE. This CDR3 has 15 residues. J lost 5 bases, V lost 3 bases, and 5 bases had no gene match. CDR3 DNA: TGTGCCAGCAGCGCCTCCGGGACAGATAATTCACCCCTCCACTTT. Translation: CASSASGTDNSPLHF.

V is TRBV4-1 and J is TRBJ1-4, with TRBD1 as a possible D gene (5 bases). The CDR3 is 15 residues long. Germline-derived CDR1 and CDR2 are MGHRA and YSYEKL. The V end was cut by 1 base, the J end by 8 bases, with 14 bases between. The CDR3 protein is CASSQVDSSGEKLFF. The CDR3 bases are TGCGCCAGCAGCCAAGTAGACAGTTCTGGGGAAAAACTGTTTTTT.

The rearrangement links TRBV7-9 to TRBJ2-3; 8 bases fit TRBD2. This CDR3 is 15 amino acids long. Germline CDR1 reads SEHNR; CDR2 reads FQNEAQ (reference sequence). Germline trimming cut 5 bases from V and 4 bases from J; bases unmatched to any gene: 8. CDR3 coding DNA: TGTGCCAGCAGCATTAGAGCGGGAGTGGCAGATACGCAGTATTTT. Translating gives CASSIRAGVADTQYF. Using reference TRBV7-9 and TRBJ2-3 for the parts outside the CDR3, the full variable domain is DTGVSQNPRHKITKRGQNVTFRCDPISEHNRLYWYRQTLGQGPEFLTYFQNEAQLEKSRLLSDRFSAERPKGSFSTLEIQRTEQGDSAMYLCASSIRAGVADTQYFGPGTRLTVL.

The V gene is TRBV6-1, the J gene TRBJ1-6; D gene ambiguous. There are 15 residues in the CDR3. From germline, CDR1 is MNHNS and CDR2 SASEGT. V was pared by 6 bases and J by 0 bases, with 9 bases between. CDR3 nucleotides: TGTGCCAGCAGGCCAAGTAGCTCCTATAATTCACCCCTCCACTTT. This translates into CASRPSSSYNSPLHF.

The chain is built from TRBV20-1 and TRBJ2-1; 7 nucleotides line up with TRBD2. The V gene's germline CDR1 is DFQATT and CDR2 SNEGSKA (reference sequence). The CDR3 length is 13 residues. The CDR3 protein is CSSLAASYNEQFF. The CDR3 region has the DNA TGCAGCAGCCTAGCGGCCTCCTACAATGAGCAGTTCTTC.

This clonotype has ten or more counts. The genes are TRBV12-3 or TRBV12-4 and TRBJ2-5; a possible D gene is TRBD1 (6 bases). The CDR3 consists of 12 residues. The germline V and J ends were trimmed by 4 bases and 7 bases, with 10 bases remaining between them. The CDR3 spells CASSSDRRTQYF. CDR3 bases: TGTGCCAGCAGTTCAGACAGGAGGACCCAGTACTTC.

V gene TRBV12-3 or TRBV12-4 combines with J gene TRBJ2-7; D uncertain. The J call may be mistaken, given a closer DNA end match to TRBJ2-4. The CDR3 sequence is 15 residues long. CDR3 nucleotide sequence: TGTGCCAGCAGTTTGGTGGGGATAGCCAAAAACATTCAGTACTTC. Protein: CASSLVGIAKNIQYF.

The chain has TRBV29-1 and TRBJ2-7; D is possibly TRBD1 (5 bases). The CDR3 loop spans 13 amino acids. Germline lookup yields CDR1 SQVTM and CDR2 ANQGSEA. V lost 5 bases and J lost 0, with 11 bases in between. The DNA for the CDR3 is TGCAGCGTTACAGGCCGACTCTCCTACGAGCAGTACTTC. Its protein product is CSVTGRLSYEQYF.

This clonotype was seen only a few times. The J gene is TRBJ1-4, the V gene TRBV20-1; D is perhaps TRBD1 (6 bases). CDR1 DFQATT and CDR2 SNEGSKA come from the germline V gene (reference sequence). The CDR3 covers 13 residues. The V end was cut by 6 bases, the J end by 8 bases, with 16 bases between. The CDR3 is CSAPGGGAEKLFF. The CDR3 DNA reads TGCAGTGCGCCCGGAGGGGGGGCGGAAAAACTGTTTTTT.

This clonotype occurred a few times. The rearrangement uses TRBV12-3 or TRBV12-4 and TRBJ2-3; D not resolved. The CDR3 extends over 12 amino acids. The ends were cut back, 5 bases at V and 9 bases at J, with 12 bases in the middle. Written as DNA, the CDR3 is TGTGCCAGCAGTAGGGCGCCTACGACGCAGTATTTT. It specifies CASSRAPTTQYF.

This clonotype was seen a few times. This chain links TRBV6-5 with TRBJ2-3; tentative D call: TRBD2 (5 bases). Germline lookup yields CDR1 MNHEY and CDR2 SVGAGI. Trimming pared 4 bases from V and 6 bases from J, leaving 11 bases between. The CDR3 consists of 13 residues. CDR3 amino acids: CASSWTERDTQYF. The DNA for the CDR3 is TGTGCCAGCAGTTGGACTGAACGGGATACGCAGTATTTT.

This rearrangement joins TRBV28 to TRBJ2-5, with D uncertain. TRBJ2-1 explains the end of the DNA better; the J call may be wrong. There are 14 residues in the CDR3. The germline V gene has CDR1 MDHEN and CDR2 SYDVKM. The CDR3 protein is CASSLRRSQETQFF. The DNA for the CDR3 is TGTGCCAGCAGTTTAAGGCGGAGCCAAGAGACCCAGTTCTTC.

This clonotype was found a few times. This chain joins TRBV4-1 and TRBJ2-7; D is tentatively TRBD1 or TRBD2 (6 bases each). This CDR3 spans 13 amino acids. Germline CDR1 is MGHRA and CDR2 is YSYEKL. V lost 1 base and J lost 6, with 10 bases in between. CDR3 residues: CASSQVGGIEQYF. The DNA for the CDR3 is TGCGCCAGCAGCCAAGTAGGGGGGATCGAGCAGTACTTC.

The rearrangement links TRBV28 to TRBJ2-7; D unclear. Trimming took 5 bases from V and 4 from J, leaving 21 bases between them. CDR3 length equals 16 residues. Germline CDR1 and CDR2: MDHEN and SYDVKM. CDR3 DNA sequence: TGTGCCAGCAGTCTTCGTAGTCAGGTAATCGCTTACGAGCAGTACTTC. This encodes CASSLRSQVIAYEQYF. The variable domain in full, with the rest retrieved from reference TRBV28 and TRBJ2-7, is DVKVTQSSRYLVKRTGEKVFLECVQDMDHENMFWYRQDPGLGLRLIYFSYDVKMKEKGDIPEGYSVSREKKERFSLILESASTNQTSMYLCASSLRSQVIAYEQYFGPGTRLTVT.